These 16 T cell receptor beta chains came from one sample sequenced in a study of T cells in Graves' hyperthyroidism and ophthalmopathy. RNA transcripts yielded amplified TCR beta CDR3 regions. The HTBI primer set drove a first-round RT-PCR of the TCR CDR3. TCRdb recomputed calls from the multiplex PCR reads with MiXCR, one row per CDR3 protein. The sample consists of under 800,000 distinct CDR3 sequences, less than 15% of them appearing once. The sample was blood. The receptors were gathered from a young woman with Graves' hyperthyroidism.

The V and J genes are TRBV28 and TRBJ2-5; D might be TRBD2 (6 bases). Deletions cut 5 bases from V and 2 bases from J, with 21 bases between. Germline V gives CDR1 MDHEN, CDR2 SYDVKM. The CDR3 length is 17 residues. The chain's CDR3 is CASSLHQPATRQETQYF. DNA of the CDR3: TGTGCCAGCAGTCTCCACCAGCCCGCGACTAGGCAAGAGACCCAGTACTTC.

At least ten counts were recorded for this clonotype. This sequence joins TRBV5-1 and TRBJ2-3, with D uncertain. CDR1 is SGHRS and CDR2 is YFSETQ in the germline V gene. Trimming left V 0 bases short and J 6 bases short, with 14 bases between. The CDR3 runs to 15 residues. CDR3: CASSLVMATKDTQYF. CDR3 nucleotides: TGCGCCAGCAGCTTGGTTATGGCAACCAAGGATACGCAGTATTTT.

In nucleotides, the CDR3 is TGTGCCAGCACCCGGGAGAGTAATGAAAAACTGTTTTTT. Its translation: CASTRESNEKLFF. The V gene is TRBV2, the J gene TRBJ1-4; no reliable D call. Germline loops: CDR1 SNHLY, CDR2 FYNNEI. The CDR3 covers 13 residues. V lost 7 bases to trimming and J lost 4 bases, with 10 bases between them.

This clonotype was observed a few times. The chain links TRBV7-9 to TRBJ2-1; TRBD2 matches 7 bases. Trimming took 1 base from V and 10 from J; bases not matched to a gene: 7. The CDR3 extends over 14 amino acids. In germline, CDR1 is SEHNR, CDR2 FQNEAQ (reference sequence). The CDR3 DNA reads TGTGCCAGCAGCTTAGGCGGGAGAGGAGGGGAGCAGTTCTTC. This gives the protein CASSLGGRGGEQFF.

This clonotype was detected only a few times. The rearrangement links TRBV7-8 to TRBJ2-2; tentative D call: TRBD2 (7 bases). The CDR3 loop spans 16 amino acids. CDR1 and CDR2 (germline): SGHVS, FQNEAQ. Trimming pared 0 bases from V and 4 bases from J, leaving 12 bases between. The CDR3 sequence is CASSLAKGGGTGELFF. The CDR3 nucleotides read TGTGCCAGCAGCTTAGCGAAGGGGGGGGGCACCGGGGAGCTGTTTTTT. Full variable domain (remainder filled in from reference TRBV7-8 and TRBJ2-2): GAGVSQSPRYKVAKRGQDVALRCDPISGHVSLFWYQQALGQGPEFLTYFQNEAQLDKSGLPSDRFFAERPEGSVSTLKIQRTQQEDSAVYLCASSLAKGGGTGELFFGEGSRLTVL.

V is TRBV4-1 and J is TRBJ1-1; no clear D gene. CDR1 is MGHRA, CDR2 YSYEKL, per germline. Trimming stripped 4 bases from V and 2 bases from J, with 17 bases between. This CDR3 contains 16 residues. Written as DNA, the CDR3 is TGCGCCAGCAGCCTTAGGGTACCGGGTCCCAACACTGAAGCTTTCTTT. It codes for CASSLRVPGPNTEAFF.

This CDR3 is CAWGGEAGYGGELFF. The CDR3 nucleotides read TGTGCCTGGGGCGGGGAGGCAGGCTATGGCGGGGAGCTGTTTTTT. The chain couples TRBV30 to TRBJ2-2; D might be TRBD2 (6 bases). Looked up from germline, CDR1 is GTSNPN and CDR2 is SVGIG (reference sequence). The CDR3 is made up of 15 amino acids. The V end was cut by 5 bases, the J end by 7 bases, with 20 bases between.

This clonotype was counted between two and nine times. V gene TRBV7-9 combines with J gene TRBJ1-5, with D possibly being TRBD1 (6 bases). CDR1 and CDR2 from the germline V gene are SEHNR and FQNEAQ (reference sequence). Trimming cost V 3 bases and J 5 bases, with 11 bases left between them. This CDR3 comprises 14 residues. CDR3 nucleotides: TGTGCCAGCAGCTTCCACAGGGATGATCAGCCCCAGCATTTT. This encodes CASSFHRDDQPQHF.

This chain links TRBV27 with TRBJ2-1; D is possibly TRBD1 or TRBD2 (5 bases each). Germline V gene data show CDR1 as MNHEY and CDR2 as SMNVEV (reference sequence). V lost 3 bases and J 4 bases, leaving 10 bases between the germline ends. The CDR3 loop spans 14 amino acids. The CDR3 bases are TGTGCCAGCAGTTTCAGGGAGAGATACAATGAGCAGTTCTTC. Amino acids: CASSFRERYNEQFF.

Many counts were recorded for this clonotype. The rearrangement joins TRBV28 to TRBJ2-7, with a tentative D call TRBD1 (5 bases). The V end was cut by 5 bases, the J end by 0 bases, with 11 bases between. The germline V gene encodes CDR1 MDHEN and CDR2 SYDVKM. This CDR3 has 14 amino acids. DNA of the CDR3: TGTGCCAGCAGTACACACAGGAGCTCCTACGAGCAGTACTTC. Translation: CASSTHRSSYEQYF.

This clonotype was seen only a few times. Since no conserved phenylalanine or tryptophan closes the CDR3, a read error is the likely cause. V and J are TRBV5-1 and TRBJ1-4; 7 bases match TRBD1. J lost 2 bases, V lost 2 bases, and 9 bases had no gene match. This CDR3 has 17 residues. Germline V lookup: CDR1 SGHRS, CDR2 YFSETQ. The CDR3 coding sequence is TGCGCCAGCAGCTTCGGAGGGGGCGCTTTCACTAATGAAAAACTGTTTCTT. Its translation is CASSFGGGAFTNEKLFL.

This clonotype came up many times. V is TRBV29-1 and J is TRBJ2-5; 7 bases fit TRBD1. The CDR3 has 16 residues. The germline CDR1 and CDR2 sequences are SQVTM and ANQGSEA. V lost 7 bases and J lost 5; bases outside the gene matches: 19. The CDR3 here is CSALSSDRVVEETQYF. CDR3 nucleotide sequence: TGCAGCGCCCTATCCTCCGACAGGGTGGTTGAGGAGACCCAGTACTTC.

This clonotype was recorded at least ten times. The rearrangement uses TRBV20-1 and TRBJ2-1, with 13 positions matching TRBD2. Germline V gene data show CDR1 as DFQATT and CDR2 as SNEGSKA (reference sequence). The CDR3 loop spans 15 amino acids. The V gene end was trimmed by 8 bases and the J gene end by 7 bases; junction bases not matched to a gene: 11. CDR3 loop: CSINPTSGRVNEQFF. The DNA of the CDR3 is TGCAGTATTAACCCCACTAGCGGGAGGGTGAATGAGCAGTTCTTC.

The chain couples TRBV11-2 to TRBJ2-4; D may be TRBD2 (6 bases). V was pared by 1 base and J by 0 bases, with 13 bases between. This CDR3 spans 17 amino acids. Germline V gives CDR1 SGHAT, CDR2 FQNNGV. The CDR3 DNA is TGTGCCAGCAGCTTAGGGGAGGCAGGTCTAGCCAAAAACATTCAGTACTTC. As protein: CASSLGEAGLAKNIQYF.

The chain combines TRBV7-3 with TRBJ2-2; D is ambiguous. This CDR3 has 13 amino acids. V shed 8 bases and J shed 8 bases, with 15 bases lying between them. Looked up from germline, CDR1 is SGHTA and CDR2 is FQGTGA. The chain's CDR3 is CASGPGARGELFF. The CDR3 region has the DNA TGTGCCAGCGGCCCGGGCGCGAGGGGGGAGCTGTTTTTT.

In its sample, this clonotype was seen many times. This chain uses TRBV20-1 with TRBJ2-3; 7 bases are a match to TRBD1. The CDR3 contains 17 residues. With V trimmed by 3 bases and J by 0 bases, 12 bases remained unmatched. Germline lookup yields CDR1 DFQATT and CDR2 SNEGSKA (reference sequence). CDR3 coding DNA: TGCAGTGCTAGCCCCCGGGGACAGTTCTCTAGCACAGATACGCAGTATTTT. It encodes CSASPRGQFSSTDTQYF.